Listed here are 30 T cell receptor beta chains from one sample, sequenced in a study of blood T cells in healthy people across ages. A second PCR of about 6 to 12 cycles used a sample-barcoded 5' primer and a J-beta primer mix. One entry per CDR3 protein, called by TCRdb with MiXCR from the 5' RACE reads. The table lists about 640,000 distinct CDR3 sequences, around three fifths of them singletons, with over 30% in the top ten. Sequencing was done on a sample of blood. These receptors came from a man aged 55-75 years in good health.

The chain joins TRBV7-9 to TRBJ2-1; 9 bases are shared with TRBD1. The CDR3 spans 18 residues. Trimming took 0 bases from V and 9 from J; bases not matched to a gene: 15. CDR1 SEHNR and CDR2 FQNEAQ come from the germline V gene (reference sequence). The CDR3 loop reads CASSLAGGTGTSYGEQFF. The CDR3 nucleotides are TGTGCCAGCAGCTTAGCCGGGGGGACAGGGACGAGTTACGGTGAGCAGTTCTTC.

This clonotype showed up just a few times. The chain couples TRBV7-9 to TRBJ2-2; no clear D gene. Germline V CDR1 and CDR2: SEHNR, FQNEAQ (reference sequence). V lost 6 bases and J lost 3, with 14 bases in between. This CDR3 comprises 15 residues. CDR3 coding DNA: TGTGCCAGCAGTTCCACCGGCGGCTACACCGGGGAGCTGTTTTTT. Amino acid sequence: CASSSTGGYTGELFF.

The table lists this clonotype with a few counts. The rearrangement uses TRBV28 and TRBJ1-2; D ambiguous. This CDR3 has 15 residues. CDR1 and CDR2 from the germline V gene are MDHEN and SYDVKM. V was cut by 5 bases and J by 4 bases, with 17 bases left in between. The CDR3 DNA reads TGTGCCAGCAGTCCCCCTCGGGGAGCTAGCTATGGCTACACCTTC. This codes for CASSPPRGASYGYTF.

The rearrangement joins TRBV20-1 to TRBJ2-5; 14 bases are shared with TRBD2. This CDR3 contains 16 residues. The V segment lost 6 bases and the J segment 0 bases; nucleotides outside the gene matches: 6. The germline gives CDR1 DFQATT, CDR2 SNEGSKA (reference sequence). The CDR3 protein is CSAAGTSGGHQETQYF. CDR3 DNA: TGCAGTGCCGCCGGGACTAGCGGGGGACACCAAGAGACCCAGTACTTC.

This clonotype was counted between two and nine times. The chain uses TRBV3-1 and TRBJ2-7, with 7 bases lining up with TRBD1. This CDR3 is built from 12 residues. After removal of 4 bases from V and 7 bases from J, the junction contained 4 bases not matched to a gene. Looked up from germline, CDR1 is LGHDT and CDR2 is YNNKEL (reference sequence). The DNA of the CDR3 is TGTGCCAGCAGCCTACAGGGGCGGGAGCAGTACTTC. As protein: CASSLQGREQYF.

The chain uses TRBV7-2 and TRBJ2-3; the D is unclear. This CDR3 spans 13 amino acids. V lost 4 bases, J lost 2 bases, and 7 bases lay in between. Germline CDR1 is SGHTA and CDR2 is FQGNSA. The CDR3 sequence: CASSSPNTDTQYF. Written as DNA, the CDR3 is TGTGCCAGCAGCTCCCCTAACACAGATACGCAGTATTTT.

This chain joins TRBV12-3 or TRBV12-4 and TRBJ2-1; no clear D gene. With 3 bases removed from V and 7 bases from J, the gap between germline ends came to 16 bases. The length of the CDR3 is 15 residues. DNA for the CDR3: TGTGCCAGCAGTTTTCGTTCGGTATCCGAGAATGAGCAGTTCTTC. Its protein is CASSFRSVSENEQFF.

The rearrangement uses TRBV25-1 and TRBJ2-5; tentatively, D is TRBD1 (6 bases). This CDR3 is built from 15 residues. V lost 4 bases to trimming and J lost 4 bases, with 16 bases between them. Germline CDR1 is MGHDK and CDR2 is SYGVNS. DNA of the CDR3: TGTGCCAGCAGTGGCTGGGGACACAGGCTAGAGACCCAGTACTTC. This sequence encodes CASSGWGHRLETQYF.

The chain has TRBV20-1 and TRBJ2-3; maybe TRBD1 (6 bases). This CDR3 spans 16 amino acids. The ends were cut back, 4 bases at V and 5 bases at J, with 22 bases in the middle. The germline gives CDR1 DFQATT, CDR2 SNEGSKA (reference sequence). CDR3 in amino acids: CSATAVDRKNRDTQYF. The CDR3 region has the DNA TGCAGTGCTACCGCCGTTGACAGGAAAAACCGAGATACGCAGTATTTT.

The chain is built from TRBV21-1 and TRBJ2-7; the D segment call TRBD1 is taken from the table without a DNA check. TRBV21-1 is given as a pseudogene. The CDR3 is 15 amino acids. This chain's CDR3 is CASSKEAGFSYEQYF. CDR3 DNA sequence: TGTGCCAGCAGCAAAGAGGCCGGGTTCTCCTACGAGCAGTACTTC.

J is TRBJ2-6 and V is TRBV6-5; 7 positions agree with TRBD1. CDR3 length: 16 residues. The germline gives CDR1 MNHEY, CDR2 SVGAGI. The junction had 4 bases not matched to a gene; V was cut back by 5 bases and J by 0 bases. This chain's CDR3 is CASSRDSYSGANVLTF. CDR3 bases: TGTGCCAGCAGTCGGGACAGCTACTCTGGGGCCAACGTCCTGACTTTC.

The sample holds a few counts of this clonotype. V and J are TRBV7-9 and TRBJ2-1; 11 bases line up with TRBD2. The CDR3 spans 18 residues. Germline CDR1 reads SEHNR; CDR2 reads FQNEAQ (reference sequence). The trim removed 6 bases at V and 0 bases at J, leaving 10 bases unmatched. The CDR3 nucleotides read TGTGCCAGCAGTCCCGGGACTAGCGGAGATTCCTCCTACAATGAGCAGTTCTTC. Protein product: CASSPGTSGDSSYNEQFF. Together with reference TRBV7-9 and TRBJ2-1, the CDR3 gives the full variable domain: DTGVSQNPRHKITKRGQNVTFRCDPISEHNRLYWYRQTLGQGPEFLTYFQNEAQLEKSRLLSDRFSAERPKGSFSTLEIQRTEQGDSAMYLCASSPGTSGDSSYNEQFFGPGTRLTVL.

This clonotype showed up just a few times. The chain is built from TRBV29-1 and TRBJ2-3, with 8 bases fitting TRBD2. With V trimmed by 1 base and J by 0 bases, 0 bases remained unmatched. The germline V gene has CDR1 SQVTM and CDR2 ANQGSEA. The CDR3 has 14 amino acids. The CDR3 loop is CSVEGGGSTDTQYF. The CDR3 DNA is TGCAGCGTTGAAGGCGGGGGGAGCACAGATACGCAGTATTTT.

This clonotype has a handful of counts. The gene calls are TRBV4-2 and TRBJ2-3; D not certain. Trimming took 4 bases from V and 6 from J, leaving 14 bases between them. CDR1 and CDR2 (germline): LGHNA, YNFKEQ. The CDR3 sequence is 14 residues long. CDR3 residues: CASSRSQAPDTQYF. In DNA, the CDR3 is TGTGCCAGCAGCCGTAGCCAGGCACCGGATACGCAGTATTTT.

This chain connects TRBV12-3 or TRBV12-4 to TRBJ2-6, with a weak D call TRBD2 (6 bases). Trimming cost V 2 bases and J 4 bases, with 12 bases left between them. CDR3 length: 16 amino acids. The CDR3 DNA sequence: TGTGCCAGCAGTTTACGGGGAGGAACGGGGGCCAACGTCCTGACTTTC. It specifies CASSLRGGTGANVLTF.

The V call is TRBV7-2, the J call TRBJ2-1; 10 nucleotides line up with TRBD2. Near its end, the DNA agrees better with TRBJ2-7, so the J call may be wrong. Germline CDR1 SGHTA, CDR2 FQGNSA. This CDR3 has 18 amino acids. The CDR3: CASSSWTSGRSSYNEQYF. In DNA, the CDR3 is TGTGCCAGCAGCTCTTGGACTAGCGGTCGCAGCTCCTACAATGAGCAGTACTTC.

This chain uses TRBV4-2 with TRBJ2-7; 12 bases fit TRBD2. V shed 0 bases, J shed 1 base, and the junction held 4 bases outside the gene matches. The CDR3 length is 17 residues. Germline loops: CDR1 LGHNA, CDR2 YNFKEQ. CDR3 protein: CASSQDLAGGPSYEQYF. CDR3 nucleotides: TGTGCCAGCAGCCAAGACCTAGCGGGGGGGCCTTCCTACGAGCAGTACTTC.

This chain connects TRBV12-3 or TRBV12-4 to TRBJ2-3; D may be TRBD2 (6 bases). V was pared by 5 bases and J by 6 bases, with 21 bases between. The length of the CDR3 is 16 residues. This CDR3 is CASSRARRGDGDTQYF. The CDR3 region has the DNA TGTGCCAGCAGTCGGGCCCGGCGGGGCGATGGGGATACGCAGTATTTT.

This clonotype turned up a few times. The chain combines TRBV4-2 with TRBJ2-7; 10 nucleotides align to TRBD1. This CDR3 has 16 residues. V lost 3 bases, J lost 2 bases, and 7 bases stayed unmatched. Germline V gene lookup returns CDR1 LGHNA and CDR2 YNFKEQ. CDR3: CASSHRTGGFTYEQYF. CDR3 DNA: TGTGCCAGCAGCCACAGGACAGGGGGTTTTACCTACGAGCAGTACTTC.

This clonotype has only a few counts. The V and J genes are TRBV4-1 and TRBJ1-6; no firm D call. This CDR3 has 13 residues. Germline V gene data show CDR1 as MGHRA and CDR2 as YSYEKL. Trimming cost V 8 bases and J 3 bases, with 8 bases left between them. In DNA, the CDR3 is TGCGCCAGCCTCGGCAGCTATAATTCACCCCTCCACTTT. As protein: CASLGSYNSPLHF.

The chain combines TRBV5-1 with TRBJ2-3; TRBD2 matches 13 bases. This CDR3 region has 16 residues. Germline V gene lookup returns CDR1 SGHRS and CDR2 YFSETQ. V dropped 0 bases and J dropped 4; count of bases not matched to a gene: 2. In DNA, the CDR3 is TGCGCCAGCAGCTTGGAACTAGCGGGAGGGCCAGATACGCAGTATTTT. The encoded protein is CASSLELAGGPDTQYF.

The chain couples TRBV11-2 to TRBJ2-1, with D possibly matching TRBD1 (5 bases). Germline V gene sequence: CDR1 SGHAT, CDR2 FQNNGV. The CDR3 has 15 amino acids. Trimming removed 0 bases at V and 7 bases at J, with 13 bases between. The CDR3 region has the DNA TGTGCCAGCAGCTTAGATAAAGCAGGGTGGAATGAGCAGTTCTTC. Encoded protein: CASSLDKAGWNEQFF.

The chain joins TRBV29-1 to TRBJ1-5, with a tentative D call TRBD1 (5 bases). There are 13 residues in the CDR3. Germline V gene sequence: CDR1 SQVTM, CDR2 ANQGSEA. V was pared by 3 bases and J by 4 bases, with 10 bases between. The DNA of the CDR3 is TGCAGCGTTGAGCCCGGGGCAAATCAGCCCCAGCATTTT. Translated, it gives CSVEPGANQPQHF.

The table lists this clonotype with a few counts. The rearrangement links TRBV7-2 to TRBJ2-2, with 8 bases fitting TRBD2. The V segment lost 5 bases and the J segment 0 bases; nucleotides outside the gene matches: 5. CDR3 length equals 16 residues. CDR1 SGHTA and CDR2 FQGNSA come from the germline V gene. The CDR3: CASSPRTSSNTGELFF. CDR3 nucleotides: TGTGCCAGCAGCCCCAGGACTAGCTCGAACACCGGGGAGCTGTTTTTT.

The V call is TRBV10-3, the J call TRBJ2-4; 9 positions match TRBD1. The CDR3 loop spans 15 amino acids. V trimming: 5 bases; J trimming: 8 bases; junction bases outside the gene matches: 10. Looked up from germline, CDR1 is ENHRY and CDR2 is SYGVKD. CDR3 region: CAISTGQGSLDIQYF. The CDR3 DNA follows: TGTGCCATCAGTACAGGACAGGGGTCCCTTGACATTCAGTACTTC.

This clonotype was seen a single time. CDR3 DNA: TGTGCCAGTAGACGAGCGTGGAACAATGAGCAGTTCTTC. This gives the protein CASRRAWNNEQFF. The chain couples TRBV27 to TRBJ2-1; D remains unclear. Germline CDR1 and CDR2: MNHEY and SMNVEV (reference sequence). The CDR3 is 13 amino acids. The ends were cut back, 9 bases at V and 5 bases at J, with 14 bases in the middle.

V is TRBV6-6 and J is TRBJ2-5; 14 bases map to TRBD2. CDR3 length: 16 residues. J gave up 5 bases and V 7 bases, and 9 bases lay outside the gene matches. Germline V gene sequence: CDR1 MNHNY, CDR2 SVGAGI (reference sequence). The DNA of the CDR3 is TGTGCCAGCACCTTGACTAGCGGGGGGGCCGGGGAGACCCAGTACTTC. It translates to CASTLTSGGAGETQYF.

This clonotype was seen a handful of times. The V gene is TRBV29-1, the J gene TRBJ2-7; D is unclear. The ends were cut back, 4 bases at V and 3 bases at J, with 7 bases in the middle. CDR3 length: 11 amino acids. Germline CDR1 and CDR2: SQVTM and ANQGSEA. This CDR3 is CSVAQDYEQYF. The DNA of the CDR3 is TGCAGCGTTGCCCAGGACTACGAGCAGTACTTC.

A remark on this clonotype: Relative to the germline gene, one junction end is altered; a read error may explain this. The V call is TRBV7-2, the J call TRBJ2-1; a weak D match, TRBD2 (6 bases). Germline CDR1 reads SGHTA; CDR2 reads FQGNSA. This CDR3 comprises 15 residues. The CDR3 DNA follows: TGTGCCAGCAGCTTAGCCGGCGGGGTTCTCAATGGGCAGTTCTTC. Protein sequence: CASSLAGGVLNGQFF.

CDR3 bases: TGTGCCAGCAGTGGGGGGACAGGGGGGAAAAACATTCAGTACTTC. It encodes CASSGGTGGKNIQYF. The chain recombines TRBV6-1 with TRBJ2-4; 11 bases align to TRBD1. The CDR3 extends over 15 amino acids. The germline CDR1 and CDR2 sequences are MNHNS and SASEGT. J was trimmed by 4 bases and V by 4 bases; bases with no gene match: 3.